This TCR beta chain was sequenced during a study of OX40 agonist ivuxolimab in advanced cancers. Study-wide background: Around 40% of patients had received prior checkpoint inhibitor therapy. Partial responses were recorded for three patients, including one with hepatocellular carcinoma and two with cutaneous melanoma.

Measured with immunoSEQ multiplex PCR; TCRdb has only the in-frame clones, and not every one. The sample has about 89,000 clones, more than 70% seen once. Findings and caveats of the study: Antigens targeted by the expanded peripheral T cells were not determined.

The CDR3 totals 13 residues. Per the germline V gene, CDR1 is SGHRS and CDR2 is YFSETQ. V lost 4 bases to trimming and J lost 9 bases, with 16 bases between them. As to this clone: What it binds is unknown.

The V and J genes are TRBV5-1 and TRBJ1-1; D is ambiguous. Sequencing used CD4+ or CD8+ T cells sorted from blood, obtained in a trial of the OX40 agonist ivuxolimab. The sequence derives from an adult with an advanced solid tumor such as melanoma, head and neck, liver or kidney cancer. The CDR3 loop reads CASSPEGRNQAFF. The DNA for the CDR3 is TGCGCCAGCAGCCCCGAGGGCAGGAATCAAGCTTTCTTT.